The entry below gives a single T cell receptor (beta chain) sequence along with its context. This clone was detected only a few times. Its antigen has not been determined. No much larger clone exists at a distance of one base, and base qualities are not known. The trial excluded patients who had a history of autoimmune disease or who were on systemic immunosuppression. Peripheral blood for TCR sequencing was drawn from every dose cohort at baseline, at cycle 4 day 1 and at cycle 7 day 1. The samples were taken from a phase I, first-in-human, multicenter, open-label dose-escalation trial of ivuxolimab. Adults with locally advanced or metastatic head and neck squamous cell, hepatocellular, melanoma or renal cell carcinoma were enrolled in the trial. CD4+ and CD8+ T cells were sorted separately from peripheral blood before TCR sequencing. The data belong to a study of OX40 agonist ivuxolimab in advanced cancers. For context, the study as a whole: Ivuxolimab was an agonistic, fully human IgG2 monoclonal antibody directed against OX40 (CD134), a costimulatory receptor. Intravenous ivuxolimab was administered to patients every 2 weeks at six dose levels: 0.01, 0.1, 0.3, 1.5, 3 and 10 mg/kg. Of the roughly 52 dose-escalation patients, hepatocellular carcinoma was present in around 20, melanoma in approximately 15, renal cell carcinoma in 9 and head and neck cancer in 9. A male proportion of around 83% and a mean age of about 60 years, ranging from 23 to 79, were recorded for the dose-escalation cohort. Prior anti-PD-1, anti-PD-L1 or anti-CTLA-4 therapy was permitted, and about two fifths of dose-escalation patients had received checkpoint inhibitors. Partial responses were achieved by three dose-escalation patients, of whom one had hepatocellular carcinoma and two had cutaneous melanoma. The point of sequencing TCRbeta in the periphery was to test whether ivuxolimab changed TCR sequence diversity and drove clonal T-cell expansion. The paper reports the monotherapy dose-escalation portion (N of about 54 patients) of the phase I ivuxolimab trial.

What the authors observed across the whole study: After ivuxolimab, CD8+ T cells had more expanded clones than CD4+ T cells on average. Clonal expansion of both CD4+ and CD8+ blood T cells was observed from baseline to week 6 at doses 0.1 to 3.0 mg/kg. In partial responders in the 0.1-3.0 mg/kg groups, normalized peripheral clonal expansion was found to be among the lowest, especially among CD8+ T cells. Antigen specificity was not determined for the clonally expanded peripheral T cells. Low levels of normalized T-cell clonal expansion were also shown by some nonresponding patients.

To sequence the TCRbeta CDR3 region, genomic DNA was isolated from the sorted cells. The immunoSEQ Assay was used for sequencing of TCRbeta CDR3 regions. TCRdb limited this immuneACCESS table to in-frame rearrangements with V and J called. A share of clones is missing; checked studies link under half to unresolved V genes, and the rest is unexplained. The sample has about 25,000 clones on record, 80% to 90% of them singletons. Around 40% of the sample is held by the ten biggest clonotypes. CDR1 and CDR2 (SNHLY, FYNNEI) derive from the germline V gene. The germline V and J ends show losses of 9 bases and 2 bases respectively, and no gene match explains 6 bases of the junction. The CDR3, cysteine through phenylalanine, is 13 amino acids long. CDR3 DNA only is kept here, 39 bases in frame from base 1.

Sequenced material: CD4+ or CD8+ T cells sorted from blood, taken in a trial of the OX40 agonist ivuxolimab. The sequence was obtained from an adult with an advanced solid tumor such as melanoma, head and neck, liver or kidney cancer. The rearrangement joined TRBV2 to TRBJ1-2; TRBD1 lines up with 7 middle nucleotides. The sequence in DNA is TGTGCCAGGGTGGGCAGGGGGAACTATGGCTACACCTTC. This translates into CARVGRGNYGYTF.